The source of this T cell receptor (beta chain) is a study of blood T cell repertoires in COVID-19 (dated by TCRdb to 2020 to 2022). Study-wide context: Samples from collaborators originated in the United States, Italy and Spain and spanned both the acute and convalescent phases of COVID-19. The prospective study material was composed of cDNA or gDNA derived from T cells, B-cell-depleted T cells, or PBMCs. Deeply sampled blood TCRbeta repertoires from subjects exposed to, actively infected with, or recovered from COVID-19 were included in the dataset. The repertoires were made available in a free public database intended to serve as a resource for research on the immune response to SARS-CoV-2. The samples were drawn from the first 160 participants of the ongoing ImmuneRACE study and from 1,200 or so subjects provided by 6 global collaborators. Sample metadata almost always included a de-identified subject ID, COVID-19 status, age in years and sex. HLA class I and class II types, where available, came from metadata supplied by the sample provider rather than from assay-based typing. Study-wide conclusions, independent of this receptor: Clinical and demographic metadata were provided uncurated, with the amount varying by source and participant.

Collaborating institutions collected whole blood in K2EDTA tubes following their own protocols. For TCRbeta analysis, collaborators shipped samples in one of three forms: frozen whole blood, isolated PBMCs, or DNA extracted from either of those sample types. Sequences SNHLY (CDR1) and FYNNEI (CDR2) are obtained from the germline V gene. The CDR3 starts with the cysteine, ends with the phenylalanine, and has 16 residues. The kept DNA is CDR3 alone, 48 bases in frame from the first base. The V and J ends are trimmed by 3 bases and 4 bases, leaving 18 bases between them. With regard to this clone: Its target antigen remains unknown. Base qualities were left out, and no much larger clone turns up one base away.

The immunoSEQ Assay, a bias-controlled multiplex PCR, was used to amplify TCRbeta CDR3 regions from genomic DNA. As for how the authors treated the data: The number of nucleated cells in each sample was estimated by amplification of reference gene primers within the assay. To quantify the absolute abundance of each unique TCRbeta CDR3 rearrangement, sequence reads were collapsed and filtered. Productive Simpson clonality was computed per sample as the square root of Simpson's diversity index over productive rearrangements. Here the immuneACCESS table is served through TCRdb, limited to in-frame sequences with V and J called. Missing clones are a known gap in these copies; in checked studies unresolved V genes cover under half, and the rest lacks a known reason. That table gives V, J and clone size, and the DNA gave D and trimming. Counted in this sample were some 200,000 clones; about 80% of them appeared once. The leading ten clones occupy approximately 27% of the sample.

This receptor chain uses TRBV2 and TRBJ1-1; a confident D gene designation cannot be given. Sequences were obtained from peripheral blood. This receptor was taken from a woman between 65 and 79 years old with acute or convalescent COVID-19. The CDR3 protein is CASSDEGLLVSTEAFF. The sequenced DNA: TGTGCCAGCAGTGACGAGGGTTTGTTGGTCTCCACTGAAGCTTTCTTT.